In its sample, the clone carrying this T cell receptor (beta chain) was seen many times. The antigen is undetermined. This entry belongs to a study of T cells in Graves' hyperthyroidism and ophthalmopathy. Overall study results and limits: Before onset, by a median of approximately 5.9 months, the model predicted ophthalmopathy.

Amplified TCR beta CDR3 regions came from RNA transcripts. A set of HTBI primers served as the primers for a first-round RT-PCR of the TCR CDR3. Using its own MiXCR run on the multiplex PCR reads, TCRdb lists one record per CDR3 protein. The repertoire holds 400,000 to 600,000 distinct CDR3 sequences, with 20% to 25% as singletons. The CDR3 has 14 amino acids. Trimming removed 3 bases at V and 6 bases at J, with 11 bases between. The chain couples TRBV12-3 or TRBV12-4 to TRBJ2-2; D unclear. The source of this sequence is a man aged 18 to 29 with Graves' hyperthyroidism. Source material: blood. In DNA form, the CDR3 reads TGTGCCAGCAGTTTTCTCTTGGCGTCCGGGGAGCTGTTTTTT. Its protein is CASSFLLASGELFF.